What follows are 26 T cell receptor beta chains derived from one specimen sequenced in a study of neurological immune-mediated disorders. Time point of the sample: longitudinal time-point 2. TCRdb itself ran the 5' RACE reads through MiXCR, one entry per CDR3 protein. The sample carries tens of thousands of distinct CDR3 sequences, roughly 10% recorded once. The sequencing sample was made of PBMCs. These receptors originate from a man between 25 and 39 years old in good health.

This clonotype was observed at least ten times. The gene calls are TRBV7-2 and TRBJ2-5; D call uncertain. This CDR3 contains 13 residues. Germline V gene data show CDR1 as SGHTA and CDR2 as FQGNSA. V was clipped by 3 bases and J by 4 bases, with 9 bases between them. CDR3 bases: TGTGCCAGCAGCTTCGAAGGAAGAGAGACCCAGTACTTC. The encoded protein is CASSFEGRETQYF. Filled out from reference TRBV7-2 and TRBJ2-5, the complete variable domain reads GAGVSQSPSNKVTEKGKDVELRCDPISGHTALYWYRQSLGQGLEFLIYFQGNSAPDKSGLPSDRFSAERTGGSVSTLTIQRTQQEDSAVYLCASSFEGRETQYFGPGTRLLVL.

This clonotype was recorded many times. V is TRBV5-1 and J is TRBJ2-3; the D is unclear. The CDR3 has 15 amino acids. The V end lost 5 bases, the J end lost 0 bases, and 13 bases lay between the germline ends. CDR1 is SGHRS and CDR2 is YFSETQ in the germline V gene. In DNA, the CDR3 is TGCGCCAGCAGTCAGAACGGTCTTAGCACAGATACGCAGTATTTT. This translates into CASSQNGLSTDTQYF.

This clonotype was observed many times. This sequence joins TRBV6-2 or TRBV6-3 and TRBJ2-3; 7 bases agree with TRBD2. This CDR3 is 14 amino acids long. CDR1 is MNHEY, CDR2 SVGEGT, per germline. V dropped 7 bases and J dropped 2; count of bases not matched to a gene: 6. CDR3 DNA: TGTGCCAGCATAGCGGGTCGGTTCACAGATACGCAGTATTTT. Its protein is CASIAGRFTDTQYF.

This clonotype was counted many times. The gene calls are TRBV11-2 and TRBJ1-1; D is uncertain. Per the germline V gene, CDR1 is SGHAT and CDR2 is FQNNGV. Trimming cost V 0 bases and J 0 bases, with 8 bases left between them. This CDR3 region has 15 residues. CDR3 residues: CASSLDGGMNTEAFF. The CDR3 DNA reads TGTGCCAGCAGCTTAGATGGCGGAATGAACACTGAAGCTTTCTTT.

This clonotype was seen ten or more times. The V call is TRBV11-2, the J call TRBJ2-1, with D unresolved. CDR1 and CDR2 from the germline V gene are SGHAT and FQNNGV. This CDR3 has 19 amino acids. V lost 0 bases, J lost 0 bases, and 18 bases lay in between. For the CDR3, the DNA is TGTGCCAGCAGCTTAGATAGGGATCGGCCGGAGAGCTCCTACAATGAGCAGTTCTTC. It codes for CASSLDRDRPESSYNEQFF. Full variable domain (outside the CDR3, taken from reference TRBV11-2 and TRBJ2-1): EAGVAQSPRYKIIEKRQSVAFWCNPISGHATLYWYQQILGQGPKLLIQFQNNGVVDDSQLPKDRFSAERLKGVDSTLKIQPAKLEDSAVYLCASSLDRDRPESSYNEQFFGPGTRLTVL.

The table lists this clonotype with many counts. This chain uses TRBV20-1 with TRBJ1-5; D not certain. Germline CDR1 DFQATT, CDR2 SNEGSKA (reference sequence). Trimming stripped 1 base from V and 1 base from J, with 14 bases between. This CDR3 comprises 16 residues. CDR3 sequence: CSARARPKGSNQPQHF. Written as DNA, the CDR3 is TGCAGTGCTAGAGCCCGACCAAAGGGCAGCAATCAGCCCCAGCATTTT.

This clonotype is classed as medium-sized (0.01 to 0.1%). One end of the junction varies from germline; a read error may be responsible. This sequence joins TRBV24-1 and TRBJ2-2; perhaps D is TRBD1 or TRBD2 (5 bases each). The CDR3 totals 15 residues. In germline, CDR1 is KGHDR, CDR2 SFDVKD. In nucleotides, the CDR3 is TGTGCCACCAGTGACTGGGGACGGGGCACCAGGGAGCTGTTTTTT. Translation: CATSDWGRGTRELFF.

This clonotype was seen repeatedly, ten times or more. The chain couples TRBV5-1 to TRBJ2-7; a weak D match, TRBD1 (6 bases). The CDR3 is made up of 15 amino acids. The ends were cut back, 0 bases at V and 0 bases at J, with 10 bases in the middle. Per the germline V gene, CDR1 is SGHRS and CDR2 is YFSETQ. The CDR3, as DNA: TGCGCCAGCAGCTTGGAAGGGGGAAGCTCCTACGAGCAGTACTTC. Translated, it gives CASSLEGGSSYEQYF.

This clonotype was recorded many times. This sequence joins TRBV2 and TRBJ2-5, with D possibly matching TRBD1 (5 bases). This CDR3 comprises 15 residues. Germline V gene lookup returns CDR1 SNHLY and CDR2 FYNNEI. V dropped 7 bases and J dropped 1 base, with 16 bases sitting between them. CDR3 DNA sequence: TGTGCCAGCATAAGAGACAGTCCCCCCCAAGAGACCCAGTACTTC. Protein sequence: CASIRDSPPQETQYF. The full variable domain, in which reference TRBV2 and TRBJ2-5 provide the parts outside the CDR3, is EPEVTQTPSHQVTQMGQEVILRCVPISNHLYFYWYRQILGQKVEFLVSFYNNEISEKSEIFDDQFSVERPDGSNFTLKIRSTKLEDSAMYFCASIRDSPPQETQYFGPGTRLLVL.

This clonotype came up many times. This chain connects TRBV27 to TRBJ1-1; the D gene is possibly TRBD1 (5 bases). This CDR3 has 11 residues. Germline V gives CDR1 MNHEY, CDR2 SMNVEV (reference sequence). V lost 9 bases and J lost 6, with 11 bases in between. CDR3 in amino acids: CARVWGPEAFF. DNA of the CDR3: TGTGCCAGAGTGTGGGGCCCTGAAGCTTTCTTT.

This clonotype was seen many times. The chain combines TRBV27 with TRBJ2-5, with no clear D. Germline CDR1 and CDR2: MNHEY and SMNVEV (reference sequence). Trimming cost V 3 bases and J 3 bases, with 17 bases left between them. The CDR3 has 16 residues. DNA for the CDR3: TGTGCCAGCAGTTTTCGTGGAAACGGGCTCGAAGAGACCCAGTACTTC. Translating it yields CASSFRGNGLEETQYF.

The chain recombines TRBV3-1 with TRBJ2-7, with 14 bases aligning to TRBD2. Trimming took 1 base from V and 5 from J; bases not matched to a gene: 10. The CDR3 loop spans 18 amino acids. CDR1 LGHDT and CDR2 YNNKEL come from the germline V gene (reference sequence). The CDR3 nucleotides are TGTGCCAGCAGCCAAGGACTAGCGGGAGGGCCAAATCCCCACGAGCAGTACTTC. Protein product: CASSQGLAGGPNPHEQYF.

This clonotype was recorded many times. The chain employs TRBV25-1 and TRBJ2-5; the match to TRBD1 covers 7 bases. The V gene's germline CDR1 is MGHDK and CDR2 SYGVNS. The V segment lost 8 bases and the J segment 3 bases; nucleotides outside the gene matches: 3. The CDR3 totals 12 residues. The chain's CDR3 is CASRGQKETQYF. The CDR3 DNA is TGTGCCAGCCGGGGACAGAAAGAGACCCAGTACTTC.

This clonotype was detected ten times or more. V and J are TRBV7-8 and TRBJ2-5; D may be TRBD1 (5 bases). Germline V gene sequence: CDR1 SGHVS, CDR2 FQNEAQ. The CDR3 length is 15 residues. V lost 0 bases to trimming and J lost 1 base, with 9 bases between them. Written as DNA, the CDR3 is TGTGCCAGCAGCTTAGCGGAACAGGCCCAAGAGACCCAGTACTTC. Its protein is CASSLAEQAQETQYF.

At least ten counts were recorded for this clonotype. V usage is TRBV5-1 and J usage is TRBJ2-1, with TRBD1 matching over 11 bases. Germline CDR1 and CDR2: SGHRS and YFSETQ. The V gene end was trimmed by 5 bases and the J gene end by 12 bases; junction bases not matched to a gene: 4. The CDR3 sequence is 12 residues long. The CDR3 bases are TGCGCCAGCAGTGCGGGACAGGGGGTGCAGTTCTTC. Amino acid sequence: CASSAGQGVQFF.

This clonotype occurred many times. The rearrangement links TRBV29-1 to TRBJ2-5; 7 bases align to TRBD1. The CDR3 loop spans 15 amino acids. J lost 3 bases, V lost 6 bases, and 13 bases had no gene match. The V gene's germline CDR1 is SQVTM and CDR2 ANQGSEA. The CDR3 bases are TGCAGCGTCGGGGACAGCCCAAGCCGAGAAGAGACCCAGTACTTC. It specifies CSVGDSPSREETQYF.

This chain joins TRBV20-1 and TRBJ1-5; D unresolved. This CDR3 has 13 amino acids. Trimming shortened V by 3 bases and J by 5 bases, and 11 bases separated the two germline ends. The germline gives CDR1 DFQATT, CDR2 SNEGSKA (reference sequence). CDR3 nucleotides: TGCAGTGCTAGTTCCCCCGGGGATCAGCCCCAGCATTTT. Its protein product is CSASSPGDQPQHF.

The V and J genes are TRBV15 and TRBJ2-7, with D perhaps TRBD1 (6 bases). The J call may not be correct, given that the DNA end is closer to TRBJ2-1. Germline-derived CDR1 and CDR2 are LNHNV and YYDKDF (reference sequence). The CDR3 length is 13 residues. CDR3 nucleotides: TGTGCCACCAGTCCAGGGGTGGTGGAGACCCAGTTCTTC. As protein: CATSPGVVETQFF.

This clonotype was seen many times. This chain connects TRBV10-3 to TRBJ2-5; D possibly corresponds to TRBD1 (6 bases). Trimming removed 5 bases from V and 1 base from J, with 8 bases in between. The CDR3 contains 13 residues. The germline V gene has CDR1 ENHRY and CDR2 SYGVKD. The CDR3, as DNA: TGTGCCATCAGTTCGGACAGCCAAGAGACCCAGTACTTC. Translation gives CAISSDSQETQYF.

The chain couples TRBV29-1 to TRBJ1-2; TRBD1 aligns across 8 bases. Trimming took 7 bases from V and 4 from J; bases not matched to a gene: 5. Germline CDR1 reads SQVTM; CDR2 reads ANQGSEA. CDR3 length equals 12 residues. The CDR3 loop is CSGRQGPYGYTF. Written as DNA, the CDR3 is TGCAGCGGCCGACAGGGGCCCTATGGCTACACCTTC.

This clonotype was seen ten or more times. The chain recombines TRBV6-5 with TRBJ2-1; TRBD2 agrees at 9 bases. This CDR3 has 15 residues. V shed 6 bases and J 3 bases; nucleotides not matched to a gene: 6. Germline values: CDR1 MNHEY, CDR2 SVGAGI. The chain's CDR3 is CASRRTSAHYNEQFF. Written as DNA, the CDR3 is TGTGCCAGCAGAAGGACTAGCGCCCACTACAATGAGCAGTTCTTC.

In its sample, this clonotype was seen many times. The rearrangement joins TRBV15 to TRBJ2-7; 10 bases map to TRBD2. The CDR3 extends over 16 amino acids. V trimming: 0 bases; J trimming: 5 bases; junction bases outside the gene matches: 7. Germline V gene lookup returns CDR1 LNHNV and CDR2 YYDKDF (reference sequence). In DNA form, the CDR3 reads TGTGCCACCAGCAGAGATCCGGCTAGCGGGAGCGACGAGCAGTACTTC. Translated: CATSRDPASGSDEQYF.

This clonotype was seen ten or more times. The CDR3 region has the DNA TGTGCCAGCAGCCCTCAGTATACTTTCTCCTACGAGCAGTACTTC. Protein product: CASSPQYTFSYEQYF. V is TRBV12-3 or TRBV12-4 and J is TRBJ2-7; D unresolved. This CDR3 spans 15 amino acids. With 6 bases removed from V and 0 bases from J, the gap between germline ends came to 15 bases.

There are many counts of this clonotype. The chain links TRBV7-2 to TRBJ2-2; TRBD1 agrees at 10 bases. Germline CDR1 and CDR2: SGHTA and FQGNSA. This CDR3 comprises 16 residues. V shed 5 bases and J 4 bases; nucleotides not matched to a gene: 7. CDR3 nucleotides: TGTGCCAGCAGCCCAGGGGGACAGGGGACCACCGGGGAGCTGTTTTTT. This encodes CASSPGGQGTTGELFF.

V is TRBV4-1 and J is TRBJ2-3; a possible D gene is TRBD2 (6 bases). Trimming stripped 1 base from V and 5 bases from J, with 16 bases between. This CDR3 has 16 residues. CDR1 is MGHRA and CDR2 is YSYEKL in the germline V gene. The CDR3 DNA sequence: TGCGCCAGCAGCCAAGTGGGGACGGGAGTGGGAGATACGCAGTATTTT. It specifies CASSQVGTGVGDTQYF.

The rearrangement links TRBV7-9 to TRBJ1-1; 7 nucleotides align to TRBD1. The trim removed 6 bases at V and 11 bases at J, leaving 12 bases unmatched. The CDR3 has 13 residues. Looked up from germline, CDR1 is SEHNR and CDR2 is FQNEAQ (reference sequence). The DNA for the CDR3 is TGTGCCAGCAGACCTGCGACAGGGCGGTGGGCTTTCTTT. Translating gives CASRPATGRWAFF.